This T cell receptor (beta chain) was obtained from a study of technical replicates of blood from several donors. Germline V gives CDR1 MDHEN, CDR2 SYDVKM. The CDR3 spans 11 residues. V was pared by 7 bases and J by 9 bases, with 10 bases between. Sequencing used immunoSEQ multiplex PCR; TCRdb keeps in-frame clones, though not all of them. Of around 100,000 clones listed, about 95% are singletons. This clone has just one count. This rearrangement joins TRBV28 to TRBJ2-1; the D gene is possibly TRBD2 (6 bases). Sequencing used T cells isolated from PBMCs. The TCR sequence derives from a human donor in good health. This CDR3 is CASISGVEQFF. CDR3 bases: TGTGCCAGCATATCGGGGGTTGAGCAGTTCTTC. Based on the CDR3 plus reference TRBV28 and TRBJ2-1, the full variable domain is DVKVTQSSRYLVKRTGEKVFLECVQDMDHENMFWYRQDPGLGLRLIYFSYDVKMKEKGDIPEGYSVSREKKERFSLILESASTNQTSMYLCASISGVEQFFGPGTRLTVL.